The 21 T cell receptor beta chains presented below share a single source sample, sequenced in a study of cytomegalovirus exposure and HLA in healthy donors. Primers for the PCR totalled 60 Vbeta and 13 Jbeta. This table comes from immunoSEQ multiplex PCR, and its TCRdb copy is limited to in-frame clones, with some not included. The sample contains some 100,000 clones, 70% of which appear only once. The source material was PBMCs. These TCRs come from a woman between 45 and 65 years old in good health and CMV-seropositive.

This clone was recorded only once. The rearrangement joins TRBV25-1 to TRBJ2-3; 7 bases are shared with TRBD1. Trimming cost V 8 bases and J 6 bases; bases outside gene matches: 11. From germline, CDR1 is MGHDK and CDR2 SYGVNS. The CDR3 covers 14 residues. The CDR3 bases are TGTGCCAGCGCCAAACTACAACAGGGGGATACGCAGTATTTT. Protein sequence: CASAKLQQGDTQYF.

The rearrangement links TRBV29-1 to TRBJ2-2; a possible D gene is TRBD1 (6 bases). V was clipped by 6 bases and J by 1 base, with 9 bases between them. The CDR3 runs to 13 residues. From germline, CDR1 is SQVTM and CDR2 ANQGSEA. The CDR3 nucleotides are TGCAGCGTACCGACAGGGAACACCGGGGAGCTGTTTTTT. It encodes CSVPTGNTGELFF.

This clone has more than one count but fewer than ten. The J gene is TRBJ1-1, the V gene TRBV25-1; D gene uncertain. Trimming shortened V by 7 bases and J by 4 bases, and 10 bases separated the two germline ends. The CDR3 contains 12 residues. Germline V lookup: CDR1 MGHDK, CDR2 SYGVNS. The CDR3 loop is CASNRGSTEAFF. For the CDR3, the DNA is TGTGCCAGCAACAGAGGGAGCACTGAAGCTTTCTTT.

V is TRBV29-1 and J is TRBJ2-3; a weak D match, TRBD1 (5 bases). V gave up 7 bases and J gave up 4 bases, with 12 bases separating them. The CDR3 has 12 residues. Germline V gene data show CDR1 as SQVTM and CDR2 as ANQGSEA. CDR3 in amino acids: CSARQTSDTQYF. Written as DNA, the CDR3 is TGCAGCGCCCGACAGACTTCAGATACGCAGTATTTT.

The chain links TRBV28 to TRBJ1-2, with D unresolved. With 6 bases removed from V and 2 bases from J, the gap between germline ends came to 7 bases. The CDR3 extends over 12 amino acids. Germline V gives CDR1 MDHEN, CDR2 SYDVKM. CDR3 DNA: TGTGCCAGCAGCCTTCTAAACTATGGCTACACCTTC. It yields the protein CASSLLNYGYTF.

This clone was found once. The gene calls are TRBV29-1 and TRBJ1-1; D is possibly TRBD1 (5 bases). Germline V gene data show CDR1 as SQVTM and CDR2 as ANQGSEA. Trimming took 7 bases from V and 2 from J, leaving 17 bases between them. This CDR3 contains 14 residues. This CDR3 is CSASRNQGNTEAFF. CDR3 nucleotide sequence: TGCAGCGCCTCTAGGAATCAGGGAAACACTGAAGCTTTCTTT.

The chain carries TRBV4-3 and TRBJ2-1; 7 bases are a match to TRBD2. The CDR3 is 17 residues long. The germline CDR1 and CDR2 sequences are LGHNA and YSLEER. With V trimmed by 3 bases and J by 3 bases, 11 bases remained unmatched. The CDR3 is CASSQGQGRADYNEQFF. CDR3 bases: TGCGCCAGCAGCCAGGGCCAAGGGAGGGCCGACTACAATGAGCAGTTCTTC.

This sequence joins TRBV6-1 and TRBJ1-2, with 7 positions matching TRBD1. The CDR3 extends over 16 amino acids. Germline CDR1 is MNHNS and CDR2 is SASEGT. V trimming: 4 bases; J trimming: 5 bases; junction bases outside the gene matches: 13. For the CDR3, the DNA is TGTGCCAGCAGTGCAAGGGGGCGCATCGGGATTTATGGCTACACCTTC. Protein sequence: CASSARGRIGIYGYTF.

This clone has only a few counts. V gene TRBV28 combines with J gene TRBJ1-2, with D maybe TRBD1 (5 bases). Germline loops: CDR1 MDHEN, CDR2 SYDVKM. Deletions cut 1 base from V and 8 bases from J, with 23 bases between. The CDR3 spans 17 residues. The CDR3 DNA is TGTGCCAGCAGTTTATCCGCGGCGGGGGAGGGGAGAAAGGGCTACACCTTC. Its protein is CASSLSAAGEGRKGYTF.

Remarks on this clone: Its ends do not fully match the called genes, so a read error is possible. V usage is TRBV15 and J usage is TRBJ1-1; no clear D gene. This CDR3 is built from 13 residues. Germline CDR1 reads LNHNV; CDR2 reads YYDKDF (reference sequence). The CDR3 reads CATSQDWNTEASF. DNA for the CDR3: TGTGCCACCAGCCAGGATTGGAACACTGAAGCTTCCTTT.

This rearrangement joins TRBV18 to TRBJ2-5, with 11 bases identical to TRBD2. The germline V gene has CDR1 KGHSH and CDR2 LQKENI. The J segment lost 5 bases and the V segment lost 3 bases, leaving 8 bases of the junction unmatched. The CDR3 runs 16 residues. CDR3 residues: CASSPPSGRPGETQYF. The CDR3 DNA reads TGTGCCAGCTCACCCCCTAGCGGGAGGCCGGGGGAGACCCAGTACTTC. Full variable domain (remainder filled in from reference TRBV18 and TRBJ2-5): NAGVMQNPRHLVRRRGQEARLRCSPMKGHSHVYWYRQLPEEGLKFMVYLQKENIIDESGMPKERFSAEFPKEGPSILRIQQVVRGDSAAYFCASSPPSGRPGETQYFGPGTRLLVL.

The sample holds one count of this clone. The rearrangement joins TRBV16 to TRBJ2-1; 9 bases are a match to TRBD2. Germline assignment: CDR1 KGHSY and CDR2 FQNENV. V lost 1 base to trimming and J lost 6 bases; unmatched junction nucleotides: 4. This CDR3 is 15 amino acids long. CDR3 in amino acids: CASSQLVTSGNEQFF. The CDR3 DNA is TGTGCCAGCAGCCAATTGGTGACTAGCGGCAATGAGCAGTTCTTC. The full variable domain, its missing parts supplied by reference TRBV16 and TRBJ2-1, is GEEVAQTPKHLVRGEGQKAKLYCAPIKGHSYVFWYQQVLKNEFKFLISFQNENVFDETGMPKERFSAKCLPNSPCSLEIQATKLEDSAVYFCASSQLVTSGNEQFFGPGTRLTVL.

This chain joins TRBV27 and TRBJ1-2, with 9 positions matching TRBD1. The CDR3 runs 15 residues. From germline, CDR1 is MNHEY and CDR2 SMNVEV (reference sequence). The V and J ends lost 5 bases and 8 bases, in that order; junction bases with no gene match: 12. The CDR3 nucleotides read TGTGCCAGCAGTGCCCCGGGACAGGGTAAGATCGGCTACACCTTC. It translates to CASSAPGQGKIGYTF.

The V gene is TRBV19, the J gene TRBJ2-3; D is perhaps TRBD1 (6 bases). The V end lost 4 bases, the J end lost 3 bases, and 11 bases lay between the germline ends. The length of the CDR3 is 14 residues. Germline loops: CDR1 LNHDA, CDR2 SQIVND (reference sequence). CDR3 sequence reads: CASSRTGLTDTQYF. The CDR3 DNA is TGTGCCAGTAGTAGAACAGGGTTAACAGATACGCAGTATTTT.

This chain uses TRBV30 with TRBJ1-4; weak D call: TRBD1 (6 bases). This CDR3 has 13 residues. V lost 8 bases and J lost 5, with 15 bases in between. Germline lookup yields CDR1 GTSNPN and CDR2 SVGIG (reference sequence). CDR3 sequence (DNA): TGTGCCCTGCGGGGGCGACAGAATGAAAAACTGTTTTTT. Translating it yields CALRGRQNEKLFF.

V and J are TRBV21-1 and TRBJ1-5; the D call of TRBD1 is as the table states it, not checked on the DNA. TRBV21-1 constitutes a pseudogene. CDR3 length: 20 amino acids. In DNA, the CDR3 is TGTGCCAGCAGCAAAGCGCTTTGGGGACAGAATCAACATAGCAATCAGCCCCAGCATTTT. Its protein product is CASSKALWGQNQHSNQPQHF.

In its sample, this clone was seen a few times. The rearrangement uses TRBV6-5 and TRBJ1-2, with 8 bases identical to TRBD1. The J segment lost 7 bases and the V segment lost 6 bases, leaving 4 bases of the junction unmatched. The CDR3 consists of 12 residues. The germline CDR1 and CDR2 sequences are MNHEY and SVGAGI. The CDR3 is CASRRTGTGYTF. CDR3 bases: TGTGCCAGCAGGAGGACAGGGACTGGCTACACCTTC.

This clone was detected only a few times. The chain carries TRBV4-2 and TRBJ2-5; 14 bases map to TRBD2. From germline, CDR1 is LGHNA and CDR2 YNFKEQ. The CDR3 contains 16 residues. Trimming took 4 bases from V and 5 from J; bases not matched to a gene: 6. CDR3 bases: TGTGCCAGCAGCCCTTCGACTAGCGGGAGGGTGGAGACCCAGTACTTC. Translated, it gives CASSPSTSGRVETQYF.

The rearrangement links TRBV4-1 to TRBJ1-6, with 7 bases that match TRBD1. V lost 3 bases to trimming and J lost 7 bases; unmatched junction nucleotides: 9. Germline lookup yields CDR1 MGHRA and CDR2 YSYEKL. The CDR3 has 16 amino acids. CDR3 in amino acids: CASSQDPGTENSPLHF. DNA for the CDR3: TGCGCCAGCAGCCAGGACCCCGGGACAGAAAATTCACCCCTCCACTTT.

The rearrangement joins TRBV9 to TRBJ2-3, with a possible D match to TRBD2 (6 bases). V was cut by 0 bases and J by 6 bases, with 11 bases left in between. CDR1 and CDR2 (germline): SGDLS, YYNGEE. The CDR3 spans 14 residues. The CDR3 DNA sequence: TGTGCCAGCAGCGTAGTAGGGAGGCCCGATACGCAGTATTTT. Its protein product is CASSVVGRPDTQYF.

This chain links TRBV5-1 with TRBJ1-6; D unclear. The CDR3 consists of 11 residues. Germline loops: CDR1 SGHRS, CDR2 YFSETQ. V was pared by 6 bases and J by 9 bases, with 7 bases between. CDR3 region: CASIRSSPLHF. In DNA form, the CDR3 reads TGCGCCAGCATCCGTAGTTCACCCCTCCACTTT.